Given below is one TCR beta chain in context. These data come from a study of T cell changes during pregnancy in multiple sclerosis. V gave up 6 bases and J gave up 7 bases, with 15 bases separating them. The CDR3 is 14 residues long. CDR1 is SNHLY, CDR2 FYNNEI, per germline. Profiled with immunoSEQ multiplex PCR; TCRdb holds only in-frame clones, not every one. The sample records about 100,000 clones, around 93% being singletons. This material consisted of peripheral blood, taken after pregnancy. The rearrangement links TRBV2 to TRBJ1-4, with D tentatively TRBD1 (6 bases). The TCR originated in a female donor with multiple sclerosis, enrolled in a pregnancy study. For the CDR3, the DNA is TGTGCCAGCAGGCAACAGGGAGGGGGTGAAAAACTGTTTTTT. Translated, it gives CASRQQGGGEKLFF.